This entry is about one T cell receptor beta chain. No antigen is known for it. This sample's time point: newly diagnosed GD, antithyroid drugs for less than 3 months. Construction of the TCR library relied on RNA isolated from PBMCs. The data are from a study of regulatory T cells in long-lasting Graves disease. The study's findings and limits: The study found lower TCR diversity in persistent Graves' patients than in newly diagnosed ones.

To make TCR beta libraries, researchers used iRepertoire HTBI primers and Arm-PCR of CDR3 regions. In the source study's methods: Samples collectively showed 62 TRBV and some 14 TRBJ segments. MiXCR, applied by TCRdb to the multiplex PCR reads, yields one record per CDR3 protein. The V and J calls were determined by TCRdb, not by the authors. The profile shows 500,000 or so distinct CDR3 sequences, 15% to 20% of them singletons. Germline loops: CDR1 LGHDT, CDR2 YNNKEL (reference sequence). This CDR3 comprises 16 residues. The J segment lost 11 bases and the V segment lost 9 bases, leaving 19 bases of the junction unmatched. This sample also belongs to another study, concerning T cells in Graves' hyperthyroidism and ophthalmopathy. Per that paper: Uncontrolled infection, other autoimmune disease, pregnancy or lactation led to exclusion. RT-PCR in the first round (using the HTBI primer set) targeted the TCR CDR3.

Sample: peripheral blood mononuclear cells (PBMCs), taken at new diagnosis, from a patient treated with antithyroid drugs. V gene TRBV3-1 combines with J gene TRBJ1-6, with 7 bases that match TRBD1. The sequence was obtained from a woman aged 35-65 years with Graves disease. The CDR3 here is CASAMGTDLYGAPLHF. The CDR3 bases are TGTGCCAGTGCCATGGGGACAGATTTATATGGTGCACCCCTCCACTTT.